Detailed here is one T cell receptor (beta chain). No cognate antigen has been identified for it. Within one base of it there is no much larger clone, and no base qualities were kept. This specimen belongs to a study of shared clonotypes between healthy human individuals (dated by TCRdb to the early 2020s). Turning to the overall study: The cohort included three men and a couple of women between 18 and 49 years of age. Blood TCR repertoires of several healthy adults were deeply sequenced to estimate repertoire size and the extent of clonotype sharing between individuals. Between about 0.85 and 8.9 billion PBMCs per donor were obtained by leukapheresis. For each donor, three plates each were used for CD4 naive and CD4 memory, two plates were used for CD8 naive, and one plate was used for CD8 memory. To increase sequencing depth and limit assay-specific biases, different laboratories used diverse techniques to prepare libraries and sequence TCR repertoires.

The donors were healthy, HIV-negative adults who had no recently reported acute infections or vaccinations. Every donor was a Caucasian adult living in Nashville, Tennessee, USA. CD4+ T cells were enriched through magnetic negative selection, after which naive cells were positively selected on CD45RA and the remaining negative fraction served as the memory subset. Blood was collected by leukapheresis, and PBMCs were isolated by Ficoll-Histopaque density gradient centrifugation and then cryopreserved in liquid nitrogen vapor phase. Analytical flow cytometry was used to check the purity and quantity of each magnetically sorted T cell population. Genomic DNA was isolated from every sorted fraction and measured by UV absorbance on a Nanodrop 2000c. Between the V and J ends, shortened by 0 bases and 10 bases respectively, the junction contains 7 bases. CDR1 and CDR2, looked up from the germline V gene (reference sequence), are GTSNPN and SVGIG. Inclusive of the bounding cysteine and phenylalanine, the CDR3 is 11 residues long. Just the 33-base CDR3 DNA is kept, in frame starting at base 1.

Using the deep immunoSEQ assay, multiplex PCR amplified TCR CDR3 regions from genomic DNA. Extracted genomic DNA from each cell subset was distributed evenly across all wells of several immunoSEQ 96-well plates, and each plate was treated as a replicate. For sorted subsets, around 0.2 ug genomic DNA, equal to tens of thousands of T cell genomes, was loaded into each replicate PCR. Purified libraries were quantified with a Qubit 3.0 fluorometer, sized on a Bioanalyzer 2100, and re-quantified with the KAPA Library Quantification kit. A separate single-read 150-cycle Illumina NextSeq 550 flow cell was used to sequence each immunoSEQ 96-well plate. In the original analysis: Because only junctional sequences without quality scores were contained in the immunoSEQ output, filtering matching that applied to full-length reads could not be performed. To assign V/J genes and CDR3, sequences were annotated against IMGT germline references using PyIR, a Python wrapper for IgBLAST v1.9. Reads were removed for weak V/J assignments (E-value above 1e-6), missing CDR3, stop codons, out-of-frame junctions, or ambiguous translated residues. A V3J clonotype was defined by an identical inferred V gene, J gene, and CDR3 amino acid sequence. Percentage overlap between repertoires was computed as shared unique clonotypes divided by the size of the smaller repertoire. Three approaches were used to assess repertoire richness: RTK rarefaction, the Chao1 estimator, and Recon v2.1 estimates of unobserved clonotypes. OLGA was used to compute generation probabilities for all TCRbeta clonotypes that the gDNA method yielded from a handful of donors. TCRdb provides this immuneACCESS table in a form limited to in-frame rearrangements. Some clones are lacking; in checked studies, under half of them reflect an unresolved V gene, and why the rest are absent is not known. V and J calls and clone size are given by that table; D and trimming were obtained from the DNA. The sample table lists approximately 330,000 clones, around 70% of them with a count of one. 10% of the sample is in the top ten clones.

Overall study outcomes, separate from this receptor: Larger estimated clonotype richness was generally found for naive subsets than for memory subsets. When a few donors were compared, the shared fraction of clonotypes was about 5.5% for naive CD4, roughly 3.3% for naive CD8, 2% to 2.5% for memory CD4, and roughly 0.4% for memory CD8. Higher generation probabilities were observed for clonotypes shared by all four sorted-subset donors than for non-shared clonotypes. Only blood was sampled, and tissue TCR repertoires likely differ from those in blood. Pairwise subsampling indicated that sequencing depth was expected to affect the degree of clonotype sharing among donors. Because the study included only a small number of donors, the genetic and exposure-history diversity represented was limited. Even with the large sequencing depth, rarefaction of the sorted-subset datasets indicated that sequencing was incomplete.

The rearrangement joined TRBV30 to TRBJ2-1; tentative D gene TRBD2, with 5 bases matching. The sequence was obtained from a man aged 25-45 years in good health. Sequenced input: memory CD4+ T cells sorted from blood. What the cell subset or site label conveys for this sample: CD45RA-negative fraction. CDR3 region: CAWSVPSEQFF. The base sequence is TGTGCCTGGAGTGTACCTAGCGAGCAGTTCTTC.